Presented here are 3 T cell receptor beta chains from one specimen sequenced in a study of cytomegalovirus exposure and HLA in healthy donors. The PCR employed 60 Vbeta primers together with 13 Jbeta primers. Sequenced by immunoSEQ multiplex PCR; TCRdb stores in-frame clones only, minus some. Here the sample spans 150,000 to 200,000 clones, nearly 80% being singletons. Sequencing used PBMCs. All receptors come from a woman aged 50 to 65 in good health and CMV-seropositive.

The chain combines TRBV7-9 with TRBJ2-5, with 8 bases lining up with TRBD2. The CDR3 spans 15 residues. Germline-derived CDR1 and CDR2 are SEHNR and FQNEAQ (reference sequence). The junction had 13 bases not matched to a gene; V was cut back by 11 bases and J by 2 bases. CDR3 DNA sequence: TGTGCCCTCGGGGGGGCAGGACAAAATCAAGAGACCCAGTACTTC. Translated, it gives CALGGAGQNQETQYF.

This chain connects TRBV4-1 to TRBJ2-3; 7 positions agree with TRBD2. The germline V gene encodes CDR1 MGHRA and CDR2 YSYEKL. This CDR3 spans 17 amino acids. Trimming at V came to 0 bases and at J to 0 bases, leaving 6 bases not matched to a gene. The CDR3 loop reads CASSQDPAGSSTDTQYF. The DNA of the CDR3 is TGCGCCAGCAGCCAAGATCCAGCGGGGTCTAGCACAGATACGCAGTATTTT.

In its sample, this clone was seen a few times. The chain joins TRBV27 to TRBJ1-2, with 8 bases fitting TRBD1. This CDR3 has 16 residues. CDR1 is MNHEY and CDR2 is SMNVEV in the germline V gene (reference sequence). V lost 5 bases, J lost 0 bases, and 8 bases stayed unmatched. The CDR3, as DNA: TGTGCCAGCAGTCCCGGGACAGGACTTACTAACTATGGCTACACCTTC. This codes for CASSPGTGLTNYGYTF.